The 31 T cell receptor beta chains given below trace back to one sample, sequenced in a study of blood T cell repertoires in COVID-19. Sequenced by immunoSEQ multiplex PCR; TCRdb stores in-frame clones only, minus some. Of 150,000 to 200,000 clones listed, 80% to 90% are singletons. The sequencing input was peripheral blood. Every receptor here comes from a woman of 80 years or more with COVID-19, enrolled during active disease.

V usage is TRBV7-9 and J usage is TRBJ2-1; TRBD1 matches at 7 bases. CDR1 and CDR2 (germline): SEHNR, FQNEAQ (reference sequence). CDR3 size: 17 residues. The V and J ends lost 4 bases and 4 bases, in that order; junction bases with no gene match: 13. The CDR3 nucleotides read TGTGCCAGCAGCTCTTATACCGGGACAGCCCAATACAATGAGCAGTTCTTC. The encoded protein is CASSSYTGTAQYNEQFF.

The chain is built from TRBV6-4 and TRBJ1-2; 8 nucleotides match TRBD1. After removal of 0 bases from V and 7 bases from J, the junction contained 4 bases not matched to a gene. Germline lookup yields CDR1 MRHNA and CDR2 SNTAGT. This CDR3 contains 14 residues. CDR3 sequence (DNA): TGTGCCAGCAGTGACTCTGACAGGGGTACTGGCTACACCTTC. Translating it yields CASSDSDRGTGYTF.

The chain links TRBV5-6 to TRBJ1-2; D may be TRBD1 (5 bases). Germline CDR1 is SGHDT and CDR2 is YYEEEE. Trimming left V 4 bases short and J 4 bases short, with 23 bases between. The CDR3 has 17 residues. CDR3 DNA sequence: TGTGCCAGCAGCGGGCGGACGGGACTTTCGAAGGGCTATGGCTACACCTTC. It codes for CASSGRTGLSKGYGYTF. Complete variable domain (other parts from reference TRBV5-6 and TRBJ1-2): DAGVTQSPTHLIKTRGQQVTLRCSPKSGHDTVSWYQQALGQGPQFIFQYYEEEERQRGNFPDRFSGHQFPNYSSELNVNALLLGDSALYLCASSGRTGLSKGYGYTFGSGTRLTVV.

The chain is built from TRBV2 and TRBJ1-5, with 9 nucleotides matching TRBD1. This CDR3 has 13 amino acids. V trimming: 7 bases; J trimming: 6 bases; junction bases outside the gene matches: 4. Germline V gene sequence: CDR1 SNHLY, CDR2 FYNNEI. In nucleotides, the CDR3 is TGTGCCAGCAAGGACAGGGGAGGTCAGCCCCAGCATTTT. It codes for CASKDRGGQPQHF.

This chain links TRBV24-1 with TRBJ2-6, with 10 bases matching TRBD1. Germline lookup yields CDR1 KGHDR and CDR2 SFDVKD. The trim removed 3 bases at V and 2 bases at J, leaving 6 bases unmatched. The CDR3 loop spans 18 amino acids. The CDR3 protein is CATSDPPGTGAGANVLTF. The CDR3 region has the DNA TGTGCCACCAGTGATCCTCCCGGGACAGGGGCTGGGGCCAACGTCCTGACTTTC.

CDR3 bases: TGCGCCAGCAGCTTTCGTGGACAGGGGGCTCTCGCTGAAGCTTTCTTT. Translation: CASSFRGQGALAEAFF. The chain recombines TRBV5-1 with TRBJ1-1; 11 bases fit TRBD1. The CDR3 is made up of 16 amino acids. Trimming at V came to 2 bases and at J to 6 bases, leaving 9 bases not matched to a gene. Germline V lookup: CDR1 SGHRS, CDR2 YFSETQ.

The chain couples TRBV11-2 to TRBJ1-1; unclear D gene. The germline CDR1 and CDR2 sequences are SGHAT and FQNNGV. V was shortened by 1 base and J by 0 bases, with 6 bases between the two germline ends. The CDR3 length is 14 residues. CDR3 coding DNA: TGTGCCAGCAGCTTAGTACAGATGAACACTGAAGCTTTCTTT. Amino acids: CASSLVQMNTEAFF. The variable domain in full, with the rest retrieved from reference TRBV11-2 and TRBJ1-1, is EAGVAQSPRYKIIEKRQSVAFWCNPISGHATLYWYQQILGQGPKLLIQFQNNGVVDDSQLPKDRFSAERLKGVDSTLKIQPAKLEDSAVYLCASSLVQMNTEAFFGQGTRLTVV.

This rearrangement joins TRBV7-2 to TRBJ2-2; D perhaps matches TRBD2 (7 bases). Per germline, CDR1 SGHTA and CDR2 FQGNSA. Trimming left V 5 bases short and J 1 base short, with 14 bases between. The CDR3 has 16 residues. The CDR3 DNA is TGTGCCAGCAGCATTAGGGGGGGCTGGAACACCGGGGAGCTGTTTTTT. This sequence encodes CASSIRGGWNTGELFF.

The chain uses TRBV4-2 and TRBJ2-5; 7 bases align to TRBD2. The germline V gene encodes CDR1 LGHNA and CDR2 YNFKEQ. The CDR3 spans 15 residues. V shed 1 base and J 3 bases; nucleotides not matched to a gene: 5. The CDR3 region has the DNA TGTGCCAGCAGCCAAGTAGGCGGGGGTAAAGAGACCCAGTACTTC. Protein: CASSQVGGGKETQYF.

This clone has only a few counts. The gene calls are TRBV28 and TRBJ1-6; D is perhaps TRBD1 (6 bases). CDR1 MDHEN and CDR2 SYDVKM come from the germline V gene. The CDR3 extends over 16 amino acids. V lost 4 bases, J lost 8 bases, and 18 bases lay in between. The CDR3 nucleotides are TGTGCCAGCAGTTCCAGCCCCACAGGGTTGCATTCACCCCTCCACTTT. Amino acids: CASSSSPTGLHSPLHF.

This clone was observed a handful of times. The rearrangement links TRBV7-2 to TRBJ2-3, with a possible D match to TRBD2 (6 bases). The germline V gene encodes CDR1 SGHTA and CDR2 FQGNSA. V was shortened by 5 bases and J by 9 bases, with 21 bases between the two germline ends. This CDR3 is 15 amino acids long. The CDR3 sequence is CASSPGPGADETQYF. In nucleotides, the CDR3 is TGTGCCAGCAGCCCGGGACCGGGAGCGGATGAGACGCAGTATTTT.

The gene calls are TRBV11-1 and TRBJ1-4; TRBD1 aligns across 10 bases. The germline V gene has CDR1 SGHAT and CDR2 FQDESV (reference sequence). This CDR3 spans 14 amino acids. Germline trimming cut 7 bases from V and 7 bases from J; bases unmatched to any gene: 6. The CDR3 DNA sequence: TGTGCCAGCACTTCGACAGGGGGCGTTGAAAAACTGTTTTTT. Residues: CASTSTGGVEKLFF.

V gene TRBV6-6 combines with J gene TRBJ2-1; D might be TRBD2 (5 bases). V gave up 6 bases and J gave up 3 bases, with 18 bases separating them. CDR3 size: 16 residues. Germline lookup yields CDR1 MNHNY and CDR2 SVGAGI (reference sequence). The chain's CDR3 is CASSPPEGPYYNEQFF. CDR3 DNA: TGTGCCAGCAGCCCCCCCGAGGGTCCCTACTACAATGAGCAGTTCTTC.

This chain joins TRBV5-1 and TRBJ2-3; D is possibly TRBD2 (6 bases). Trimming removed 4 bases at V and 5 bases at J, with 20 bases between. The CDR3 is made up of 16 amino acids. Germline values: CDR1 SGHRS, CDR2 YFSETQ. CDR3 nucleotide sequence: TGCGCCAGCAGCGACAGCCGGACTACCGGCGGAGATACGCAGTATTTT. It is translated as CASSDSRTTGGDTQYF. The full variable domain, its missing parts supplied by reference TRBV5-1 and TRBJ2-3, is KAGVTQTPRYLIKTRGQQVTLSCSPISGHRSVSWYQQTPGQGLQFLFEYFSETQRNKGNFPGRFSGRQFSNSRSEMNVSTLELGDSALYLCASSDSRTTGGDTQYFGPGTRLTVL.

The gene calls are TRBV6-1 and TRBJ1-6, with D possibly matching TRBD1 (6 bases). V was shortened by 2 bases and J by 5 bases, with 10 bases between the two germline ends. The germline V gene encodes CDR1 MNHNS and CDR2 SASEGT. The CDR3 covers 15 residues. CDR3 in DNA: TGTGCCAGCAGTGAACGGAGGACAGATAATTCACCCCTCCACTTT. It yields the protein CASSERRTDNSPLHF.

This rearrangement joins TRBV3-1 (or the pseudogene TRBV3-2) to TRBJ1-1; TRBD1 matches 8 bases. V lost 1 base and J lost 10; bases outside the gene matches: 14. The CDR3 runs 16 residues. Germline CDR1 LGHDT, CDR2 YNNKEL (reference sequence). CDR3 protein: CASSQGPTGEGVGAFF. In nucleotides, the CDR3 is TGTGCCAGCAGCCAAGGCCCGACAGGGGAAGGGGTTGGAGCTTTCTTT.

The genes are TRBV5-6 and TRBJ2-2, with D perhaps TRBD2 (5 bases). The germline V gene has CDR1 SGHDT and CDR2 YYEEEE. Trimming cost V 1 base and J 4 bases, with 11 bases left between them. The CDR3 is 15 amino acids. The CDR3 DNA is TGTGCCAGCAGCTTGACTCTCGCGGGCACCGGGGAGCTGTTTTTT. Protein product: CASSLTLAGTGELFF.

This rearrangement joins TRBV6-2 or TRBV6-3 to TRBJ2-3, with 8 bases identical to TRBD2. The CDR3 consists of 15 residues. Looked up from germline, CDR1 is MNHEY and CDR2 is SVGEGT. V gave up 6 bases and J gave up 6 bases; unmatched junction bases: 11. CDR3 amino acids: CASRPTGGRWDTQYF. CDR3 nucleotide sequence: TGTGCCAGCAGACCTACGGGGGGGCGGTGGGATACGCAGTATTTT.

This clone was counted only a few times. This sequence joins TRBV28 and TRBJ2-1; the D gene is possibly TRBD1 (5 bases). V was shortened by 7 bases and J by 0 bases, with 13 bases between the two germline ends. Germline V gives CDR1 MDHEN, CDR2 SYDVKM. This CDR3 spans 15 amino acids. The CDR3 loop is CASNIRASSYNEQFF. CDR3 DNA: TGTGCCAGCAACATCAGGGCGAGCTCCTACAATGAGCAGTTCTTC. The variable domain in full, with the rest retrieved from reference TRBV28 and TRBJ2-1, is DVKVTQSSRYLVKRTGEKVFLECVQDMDHENMFWYRQDPGLGLRLIYFSYDVKMKEKGDIPEGYSVSREKKERFSLILESASTNQTSMYLCASNIRASSYNEQFFGPGTRLTVL.

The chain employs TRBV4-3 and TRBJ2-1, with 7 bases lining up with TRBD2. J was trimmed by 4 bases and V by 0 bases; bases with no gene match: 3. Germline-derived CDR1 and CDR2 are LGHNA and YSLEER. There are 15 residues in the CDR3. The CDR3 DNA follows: TGCGCCAGCAGCCAAGATGGGGGGGGGTACAATGAGCAGTTCTTC. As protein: CASSQDGGGYNEQFF.

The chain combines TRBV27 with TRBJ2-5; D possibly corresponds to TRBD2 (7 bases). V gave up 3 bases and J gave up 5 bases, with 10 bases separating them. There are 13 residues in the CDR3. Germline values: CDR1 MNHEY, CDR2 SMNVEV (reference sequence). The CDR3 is CASSLGGPETQYF. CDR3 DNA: TGTGCCAGCAGTTTGGGGGGGCCCGAGACCCAGTACTTC.

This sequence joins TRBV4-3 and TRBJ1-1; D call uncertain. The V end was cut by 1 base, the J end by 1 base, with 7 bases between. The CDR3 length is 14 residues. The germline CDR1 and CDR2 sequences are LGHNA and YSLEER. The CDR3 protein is CASSQVGENTEAFF. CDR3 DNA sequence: TGCGCCAGCAGCCAAGTCGGGGAGAACACTGAAGCTTTCTTT.

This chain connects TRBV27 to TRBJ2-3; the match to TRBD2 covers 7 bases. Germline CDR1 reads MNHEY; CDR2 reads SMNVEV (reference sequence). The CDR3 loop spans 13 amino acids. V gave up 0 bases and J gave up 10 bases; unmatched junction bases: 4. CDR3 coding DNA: TGTGCCAGCAGTTTATCGAGGCTAGCGGCGCAGTATTTT. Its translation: CASSLSRLAAQYF.

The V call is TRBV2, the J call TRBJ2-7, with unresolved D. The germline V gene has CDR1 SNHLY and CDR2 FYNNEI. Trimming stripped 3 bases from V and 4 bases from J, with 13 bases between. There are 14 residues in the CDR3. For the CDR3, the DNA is TGTGCCAGCAGTGAGATCAACAGCTCGTACGAGCAGTACTTC. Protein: CASSEINSSYEQYF.

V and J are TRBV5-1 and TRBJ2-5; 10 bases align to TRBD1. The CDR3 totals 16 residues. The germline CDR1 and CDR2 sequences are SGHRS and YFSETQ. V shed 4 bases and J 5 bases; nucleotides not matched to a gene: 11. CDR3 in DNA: TGCGCCAGCAGCACCTCGACAGGGGGCGCTTGGGAGACCCAGTACTTC. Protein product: CASSTSTGGAWETQYF.

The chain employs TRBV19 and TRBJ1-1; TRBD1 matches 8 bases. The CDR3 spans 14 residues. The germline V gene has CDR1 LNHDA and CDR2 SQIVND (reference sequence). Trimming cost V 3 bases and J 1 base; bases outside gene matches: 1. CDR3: CASSIQGANTEAFF. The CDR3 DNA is TGTGCCAGTAGTATTCAGGGGGCGAACACTGAAGCTTTCTTT.

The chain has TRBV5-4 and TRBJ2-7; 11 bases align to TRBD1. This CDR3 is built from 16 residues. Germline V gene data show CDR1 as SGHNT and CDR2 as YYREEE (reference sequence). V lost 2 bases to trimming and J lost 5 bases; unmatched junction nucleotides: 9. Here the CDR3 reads CASSFYHGTGGHEQYF. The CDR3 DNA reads TGTGCCAGCAGCTTTTACCACGGGACAGGGGGACACGAGCAGTACTTC.

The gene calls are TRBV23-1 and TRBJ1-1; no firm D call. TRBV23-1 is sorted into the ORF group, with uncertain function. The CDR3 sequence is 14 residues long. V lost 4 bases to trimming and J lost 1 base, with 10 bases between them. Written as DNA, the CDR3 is TGCGCCAGCAGTCCAGCGTACCGGAACACTGAAGCTTTCTTT. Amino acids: CASSPAYRNTEAFF.

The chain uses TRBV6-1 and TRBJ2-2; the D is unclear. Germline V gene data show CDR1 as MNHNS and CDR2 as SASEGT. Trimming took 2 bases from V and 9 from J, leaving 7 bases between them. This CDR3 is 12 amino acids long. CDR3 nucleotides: TGTGCCAGCAGTGAACAGGTCCGGGAGCTGTTTTTT. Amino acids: CASSEQVRELFF.

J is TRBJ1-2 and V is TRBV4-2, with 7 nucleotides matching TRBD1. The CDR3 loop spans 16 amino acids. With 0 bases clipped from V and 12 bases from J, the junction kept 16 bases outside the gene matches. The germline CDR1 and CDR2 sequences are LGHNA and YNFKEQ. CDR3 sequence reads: CASSQDPQGQAERHTF. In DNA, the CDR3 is TGTGCCAGCAGCCAAGATCCTCAAGGACAGGCAGAAAGACACACCTTC.

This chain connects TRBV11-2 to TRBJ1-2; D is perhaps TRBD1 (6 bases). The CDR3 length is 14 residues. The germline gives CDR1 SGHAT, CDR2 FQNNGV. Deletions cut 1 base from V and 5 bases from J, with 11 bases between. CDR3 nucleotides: TGTGCCAGCAGCTTAGGCGGACAGCTTTATGGCTACACCTTC. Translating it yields CASSLGGQLYGYTF.